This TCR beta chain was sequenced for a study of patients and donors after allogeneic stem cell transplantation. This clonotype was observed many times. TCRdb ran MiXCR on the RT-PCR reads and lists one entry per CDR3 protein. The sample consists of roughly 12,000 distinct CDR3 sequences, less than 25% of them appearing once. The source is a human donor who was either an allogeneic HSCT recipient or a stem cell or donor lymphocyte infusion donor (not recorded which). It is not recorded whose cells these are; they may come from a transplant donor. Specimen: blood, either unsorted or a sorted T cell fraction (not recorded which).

The CDR3 here is CASSLGTGGGTEAFF. The CDR3 DNA sequence: TGTGCCAGCAGCTTAGGGACAGGGGGCGGCACTGAAGCTTTCTTT. V usage is TRBV5-6 and J usage is TRBJ1-1; TRBD1 agrees at 12 bases. Germline loops: CDR1 SGHDT, CDR2 YYEEEE. The trim removed 2 bases at V and 4 bases at J, leaving 3 bases unmatched. The CDR3 sequence is 15 residues long.